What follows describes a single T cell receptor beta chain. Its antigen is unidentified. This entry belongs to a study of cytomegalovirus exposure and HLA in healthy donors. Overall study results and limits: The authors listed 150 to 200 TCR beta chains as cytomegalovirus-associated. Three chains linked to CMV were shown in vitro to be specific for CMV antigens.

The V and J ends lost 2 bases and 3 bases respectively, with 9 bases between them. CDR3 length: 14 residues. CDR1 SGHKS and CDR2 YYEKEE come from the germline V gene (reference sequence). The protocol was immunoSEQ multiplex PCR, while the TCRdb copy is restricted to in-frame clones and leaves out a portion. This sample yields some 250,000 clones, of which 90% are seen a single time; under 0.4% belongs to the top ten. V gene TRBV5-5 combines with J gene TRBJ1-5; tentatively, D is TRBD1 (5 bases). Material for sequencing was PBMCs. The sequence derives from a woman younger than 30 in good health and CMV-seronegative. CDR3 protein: CASSFREYNQPQHF. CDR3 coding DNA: TGTGCCAGCAGCTTCAGGGAATACAATCAGCCCCAGCATTTT.